This T cell receptor beta chain is drawn from a study of blood T cell repertoires in COVID-19. Study at large: Samples came from the United States, Italy and Spain, spanning acute and convalescent COVID-19. In each case, the material was cDNA or gDNA derived from T cells, B-cell-depleted T cells, or PBMCs.

In the original processing: Amplified reference gene primers provided the basis for estimating nucleated cell counts. Produced via immunoSEQ multiplex PCR; TCRdb's table is partial and in-frame only. V, J and clone size were drawn from that table, and D and trimming were deduced from the DNA. Of 110,000 to 150,000 clones in the sample, roughly 90% were seen once. Unmatched junction bases numbered 2, after V lost 1 base and J lost 3 bases. Per germline, CDR1 LGHNA and CDR2 YSLEER. This CDR3 contains 14 residues. Sequencing was done on a sample of peripheral blood. The chain is built from TRBV4-3 and TRBJ1-2; 7 bases line up with TRBD1. The source of this sequence is a man aged 55 to 69 with active or convalescent COVID-19. CDR3 bases: TGCGCCAGCAGCCAAGGACAGGGTTACTATGGCTACACCTTC. As protein: CASSQGQGYYGYTF.